This T cell receptor (beta chain) was obtained from a study of blood T cell repertoires in COVID-19 (dated by TCRdb to the early 2020s). Turning to the overall study: The collaborator samples originated in the United States, Italy and Spain and spanned the acute and convalescent phases of COVID-19. The prospective study material was composed of cDNA or gDNA derived from T cells, B-cell-depleted T cells, or PBMCs. Subjects who had been exposed to COVID-19, were actively infected with it, or had recovered from it provided the deeply sampled blood TCRbeta repertoires that made up the dataset. The repertoires were released in a freely available public database meant as a resource for research on the immune response to SARS-CoV-2. The samples were drawn from two sources: the first 160 participants of the ongoing ImmuneRACE study, and 1,000 to 1,500 subjects contributed by 6 global collaborators. Nearly every sample came with metadata listing a de-identified subject ID, COVID-19 status, age in years and sex. HLA class I and class II types, where available, came from metadata supplied by the sample provider rather than from assay-based typing. What the authors observed across the whole study: The quantity of clinical and demographic metadata differed by source and by participant and was supplied without curation.

TCRbeta CDR3 regions were amplified from genomic DNA using the immunoSEQ Assay, a bias-controlled multiplex PCR. In the authors' own workflow: The number of nucleated cells in each sample was estimated by amplification of reference gene primers within the assay. Sequence reads were collapsed and filtered to measure the absolute abundance of every unique TCRbeta CDR3 rearrangement. For each sample, productive Simpson clonality was calculated as the square root of Simpson's diversity index over productive rearrangements. Drawn from immuneACCESS, this table holds only the in-frame rearrangements with V and J called that TCRdb kept. Clones are partly lost; checked studies trace under half to an unresolved V gene and leave the rest unexplained. That table is the source of V, J and clone size, and D and trimming were worked out from the DNA. Here the sample has roughly 250,000 clones; about nine tenths occur a single time. Jointly, the top ten make up about 2% of the sample.

The germline V end is reduced by 8 bases and the J end by 4 bases; junction bases left unmatched: 11. Sequences MNHEY (CDR1) and SVGAGI (CDR2) are obtained from the germline V gene. Spanning cysteine to phenylalanine, the CDR3 consists of 14 amino acids. Left in the record is the CDR3 DNA by itself, 42 bases read in frame from the first base. This clone was detected once. Its specific antigen is unknown. It has no much larger one-base neighbor in the sample; base qualities were not kept. Enrolling through a virtual design, the prospective study's participants ranged in age from roughly 18 to 89 years and lived across 20 to 25 United States geographic areas. Cohort assignment in the prospective study relied on participant-reported clinical history from a screening survey and a study questionnaire. Mobile phlebotomists in the prospective study collected whole blood, serum and a nasopharyngeal or oropharyngeal swab from every participant. Prospective study participants could optionally give additional blood draws and questionnaires over an approximately 2-month period. Before DNA extraction, blood samples from the prospective study were shipped at room temperature or frozen.

The TCR was taken from a woman in her forties with acute COVID-19. Recombination linked TRBV6-5 to TRBJ2-7, and 7 junctional nucleotides match TRBD1. Sequenced: PBMCs or T cells enriched from blood (not recorded which). The CDR3 has the sequence CASAQGPLTYEQYF. In nucleotides, the sequence is TGTGCCAGCGCACAGGGGCCACTAACTTACGAGCAGTACTTC.